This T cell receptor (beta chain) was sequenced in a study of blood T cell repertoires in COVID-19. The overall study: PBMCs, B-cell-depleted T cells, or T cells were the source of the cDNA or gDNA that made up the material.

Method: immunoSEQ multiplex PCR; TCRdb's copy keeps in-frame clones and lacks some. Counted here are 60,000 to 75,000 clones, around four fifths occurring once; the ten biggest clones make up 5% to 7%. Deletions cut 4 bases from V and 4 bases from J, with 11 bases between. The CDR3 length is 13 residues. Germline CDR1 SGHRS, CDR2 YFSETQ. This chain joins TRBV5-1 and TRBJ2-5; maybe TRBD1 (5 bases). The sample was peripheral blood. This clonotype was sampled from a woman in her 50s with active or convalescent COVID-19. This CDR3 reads CASSPGHPETQYF. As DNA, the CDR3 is TGCGCCAGCAGCCCCGGACATCCAGAGACCCAGTACTTC.